What follows are 26 T cell receptor beta chains derived from one specimen sequenced in a study of T cell repertoires in aging, cancer and after chemotherapy (dated by TCRdb to about 2019). TCR beta rearrangements were amplified from genomic DNA extracted from peripheral blood rather than from sorted cells or RNA. The run used an Illumina MiSeq. Using a mixed TRB-A/B primer pool, multiplex touch-down PCR amplified rearranged TRB sequences covering the V, D and J segments. TCRdb reworked the public reads: Q25 trimming with fastp, MiXCR clone assembly, productive beta chains retained. All rows with the same CDR3 protein become a single entry with the most common DNA and genes. Across this sample there are fewer than 12,000 distinct CDR3 sequences, with 30% to 40% seen only once. Of the sample, 3.2% is held by the ten largest clones. Sequencing was performed on blood. The receptors were gathered from a human donor in good health.

As regards this clonotype: The junction and the germline gene differ at one end; a read error may be behind it. The rearrangement joins TRBV5-3 to TRBJ1-6; TRBD1 might be the D (6 bases). TRBV5-3 is an ORF, with its function uncertain. There are 15 residues in the CDR3. CDR3 sequence (DNA): TGCGCCAGCAGCCCCGCGGAGCCAGGGGAATCACCCCTCCACTTT. Encoded protein: CASSPAEPGESPLHF.

This chain links TRBV12-3 or TRBV12-4 with TRBJ1-5, with D unresolved. There are 13 residues in the CDR3. V was cut by 2 bases and J by 2 bases, with 4 bases left in between. The CDR3 DNA reads TGTGCCAGCAGTTTACAGGGCAATCAGCCCCAGCATTTT. Amino acid sequence: CASSLQGNQPQHF.

This clonotype counts as medium-sized. This rearrangement joins TRBV27 to TRBJ2-6, with 11 bases identical to TRBD1. Germline CDR1 is MNHEY and CDR2 is SMNVEV (reference sequence). The trim removed 5 bases at V and 0 bases at J, leaving 6 bases unmatched. This CDR3 has 18 residues. The CDR3 spells CASSRGGTGGSGANVLTF. The CDR3 DNA follows: TGTGCCAGCAGTCGAGGTGGGACAGGGGGCTCTGGGGCCAACGTCCTGACTTTC.

This clonotype was recorded a few times. V usage is TRBV27 and J usage is TRBJ2-5; 8 bases match TRBD1. The CDR3 covers 13 residues. J gave up 4 bases and V 2 bases, and 0 bases lay outside the gene matches. Looked up from germline, CDR1 is MNHEY and CDR2 is SMNVEV (reference sequence). CDR3 region: CASSLDRGETQYF. CDR3 DNA sequence: TGTGCCAGCAGTTTAGACAGGGGAGAGACCCAGTACTTC.

This clonotype was observed a few times. The rearrangement uses TRBV5-6 and TRBJ2-7; the match to TRBD1 covers 9 bases. Germline loops: CDR1 SGHDT, CDR2 YYEEEE. The CDR3 contains 14 residues. V lost 0 bases and J lost 2; bases outside the gene matches: 0. CDR3 in amino acids: CASSLGDRAYEQYF. The CDR3 bases are TGTGCCAGCAGCTTGGGGGACAGGGCCTACGAGCAGTACTTC.

The chain carries TRBV20-1 and TRBJ1-5; D is uncertain. The CDR3 consists of 13 residues. V lost 1 base and J 1 base, leaving 5 bases between the germline ends. The V gene's germline CDR1 is DFQATT and CDR2 SNEGSKA (reference sequence). The CDR3: CSARGRSNQPQHF. The CDR3 DNA is TGCAGTGCTAGAGGTCGCAGCAATCAGCCCCAGCATTTT.

This clonotype rates as medium-sized. V gene TRBV6-5 combines with J gene TRBJ2-1; the match to TRBD2 covers 8 bases. The V and J ends lost 0 bases and 9 bases, in that order; junction bases with no gene match: 7. Germline CDR1 reads MNHEY; CDR2 reads SVGAGI. The CDR3 runs to 15 residues. CDR3 protein: CASSYSPGLGSEQFF. The CDR3 DNA sequence: TGTGCCAGCAGTTACTCCCCGGGACTAGGTTCTGAGCAGTTCTTC.

This chain joins TRBV5-6 and TRBJ1-6; 7 bases match TRBD1. The CDR3 covers 15 residues. Germline V gene sequence: CDR1 SGHDT, CDR2 YYEEEE. Trimming cost V 6 bases and J 9 bases; bases outside gene matches: 12. The chain's CDR3 is CASTKTGFDISPLHF. DNA for the CDR3: TGTGCCAGCACCAAGACAGGGTTTGATATTTCACCCCTCCACTTT.

The rearrangement uses TRBV6-5 and TRBJ1-2; 7 nucleotides agree with TRBD1. The CDR3 spans 13 residues. Germline values: CDR1 MNHEY, CDR2 SVGAGI. With 5 bases clipped from V and 3 bases from J, the junction kept 3 bases outside the gene matches. For the CDR3, the DNA is TGTGCCAGCAGTAGAGGACAGGACTATGGCTACACCTTC. The encoded protein is CASSRGQDYGYTF.

The rearrangement joins TRBV27 to TRBJ1-1, with 10 bases aligning to TRBD1. The CDR3 extends over 15 amino acids. CDR1 is MNHEY, CDR2 SMNVEV, per germline (reference sequence). Trimming cost V 6 bases and J 5 bases; bases outside gene matches: 9. Written as DNA, the CDR3 is TGTGCCAGCAGCCCCGGGACAGGGGTATGGACTGAAGCTTTCTTT. Amino acids: CASSPGTGVWTEAFF.

This clonotype is medium-sized by share. V is TRBV30 and J is TRBJ2-1; D gene unclear. The CDR3 is 12 residues long. The V gene lost 4 bases and the J gene lost 0 bases, with 4 bases spanning the gap. Germline assignment: CDR1 GTSNPN and CDR2 SVGIG (reference sequence). The CDR3 sequence: CAWKASYNEQFF. DNA for the CDR3: TGTGCCTGGAAGGCCTCCTACAATGAGCAGTTCTTC.

The sample holds a few counts of this clonotype. The CDR3 protein is CASSGTGTNTGELFF. The CDR3 DNA follows: TGTGCCAGCAGTGGGACAGGAACGAACACCGGGGAGCTGTTTTTT. The chain combines TRBV5-6 with TRBJ2-2; 8 bases are shared with TRBD1. This CDR3 has 15 residues. The germline gives CDR1 SGHDT, CDR2 YYEEEE. V shed 5 bases and J 0 bases; nucleotides not matched to a gene: 3.

V is TRBV6-1 and J is TRBJ1-5, with D perhaps matching TRBD1 (5 bases). CDR1 is MNHNS, CDR2 SASEGT, per germline. V lost 6 bases and J lost 0, with 9 bases in between. This CDR3 is built from 14 residues. The CDR3 spells CASRKGSSNQPQHF. The CDR3, as DNA: TGTGCCAGCAGAAAGGGGTCTAGCAATCAGCCCCAGCATTTT.

This clonotype appeared a single time. V and J are TRBV19 and TRBJ1-1; D unresolved. Looked up from germline, CDR1 is LNHDA and CDR2 is SQIVND (reference sequence). The CDR3 extends over 13 amino acids. The V end was cut by 3 bases, the J end by 5 bases, with 10 bases between. The CDR3 protein is CASSMLILTEAFF. In nucleotides, the CDR3 is TGTGCCAGTAGTATGCTTATTTTGACTGAAGCTTTCTTT.

For this clonotype: Germline and junction disagree at one end, which may indicate a read error. The CDR3 DNA sequence: TGCGCCAGCAGCTTGGACAGCAATCAGCCCCAGCATTTT. Translated, it gives CASSLDSNQPQHF. The chain joins TRBV5-6 to TRBJ1-5; D unclear. CDR1 is SGHDT, CDR2 YYEEEE, per germline. The CDR3 runs 13 residues. Combining the CDR3 with reference TRBV5-6 and TRBJ1-5 gives the whole variable domain DAGVTQSPTHLIKTRGQQVTLRCSPKSGHDTVSWYQQALGQGPQFIFQYYEEEERQRGNFPDRFSGHQFPNYSSELNVNALLLGDSALYLCASSLDSNQPQHFGDGTRLSIL.

Details on this clonotype: A read error may account for a junction end that differs from germline. The V and J genes are TRBV5-4 and TRBJ2-2; TRBD1 matches 8 bases. In germline, CDR1 is SGHNT, CDR2 YYREEE (reference sequence). The CDR3 is made up of 17 amino acids. The CDR3 nucleotides read TGCGCCAGCAGCTTGACTCCGGACAGGGCGAACACCGGGGAGCTGTTTTTT. Protein sequence: CASSLTPDRANTGELFF.

The rearrangement links TRBV6-5 to TRBJ2-3, with 9 bases matching TRBD2. The length of the CDR3 is 15 residues. In germline, CDR1 is MNHEY, CDR2 SVGAGI. J gave up 4 bases and V 5 bases, and 7 bases lay outside the gene matches. The CDR3 loop is CASSEAAGGPDTQYF. The CDR3 DNA sequence: TGTGCCAGCAGTGAAGCGGCGGGGGGGCCAGATACGCAGTATTTT.

A few counts support this clonotype. The chain recombines TRBV30 with TRBJ1-1; the D is unclear. V was trimmed by 2 bases and J by 2 bases, leaving 9 bases between them. The CDR3 covers 13 residues. Germline CDR1 is GTSNPN and CDR2 is SVGIG (reference sequence). The CDR3 region is CAWSTQINTEAFF. As DNA, the CDR3 is TGTGCCTGGAGTACCCAGATAAACACTGAAGCTTTCTTT. Full variable domain (remainder filled in from reference TRBV30 and TRBJ1-1): SQTIHQWPATLVQPVGSPLSLECTVEGTSNPNLYWYRQAAGRGLQLLFYSVGIGQISSEVPQNLSASRPQDRQFILSSKKLLLSDSGFYLCAWSTQINTEAFFGQGTRLTVV.

This clonotype was picked up a small number of times. The chain joins TRBV5-6 to TRBJ2-1; 14 positions agree with TRBD2. Trimming removed 1 base from V and 7 bases from J; junction bases left unmatched: 4. From germline, CDR1 is SGHDT and CDR2 YYEEEE. This CDR3 is 16 amino acids long. CDR3 region: CASSLLRTSGRNEQFF. Written as DNA, the CDR3 is TGTGCCAGCAGCTTGCTGCGGACTAGCGGGAGGAATGAGCAGTTCTTC.

This clonotype is medium-sized in the sample. This chain connects TRBV15 to TRBJ2-3, with D possibly TRBD1 on 6 matching bases. The CDR3 sequence is 13 residues long. Germline V gives CDR1 LNHNV, CDR2 YYDKDF (reference sequence). V was trimmed by 3 bases and J by 7 bases, leaving 11 bases between them. CDR3 bases: TGTGCCACCAGCAGTTTCGACAGGAATACGCAGTATTTT. Translated, it gives CATSSFDRNTQYF.

The gene calls are TRBV11-3 and TRBJ1-6; no reliable D call. V was clipped by 3 bases and J by 4 bases, with 7 bases between them. Germline CDR1 is SGHNT and CDR2 is YENEEA. The CDR3 consists of 14 residues. The CDR3 is CASSFSQYNSPLHF. As DNA, the CDR3 is TGTGCCAGCAGCTTTTCACAGTATAATTCACCCCTCCACTTT.

V and J are TRBV20-1 and TRBJ2-7, with D perhaps TRBD1 (6 bases). The CDR3 runs 16 residues. The ends were cut back, 0 bases at V and 3 bases at J, with 18 bases in the middle. Germline V CDR1 and CDR2: DFQATT, SNEGSKA (reference sequence). The CDR3 coding sequence is TGCAGTGCTAGAGAATGGCTACCCCACAGGGACTACGAGCAGTACTTC. It encodes CSAREWLPHRDYEQYF.

This clonotype showed up just a few times. This sequence joins TRBV27 and TRBJ2-1, with TRBD2 identical over 12 bases. With V trimmed by 8 bases and J by 6 bases, 5 bases remained unmatched. This CDR3 has 14 amino acids. Germline V gives CDR1 MNHEY, CDR2 SMNVEV (reference sequence). DNA of the CDR3: TGTGCCAGCCGACTAGCGGGAGTTGGCAATGAGCAGTTCTTC. Its protein is CASRLAGVGNEQFF.

This chain uses TRBV7-9 with TRBJ1-3; D gene ambiguous. V gave up 10 bases and J gave up 1 base, with 14 bases separating them. The CDR3 consists of 14 residues. Looked up from germline, CDR1 is SEHNR and CDR2 is FQNEAQ (reference sequence). The CDR3 coding sequence is TGTGCCATCAGAATGAGCGAATCTGGAAACACCATATATTTT. Protein product: CAIRMSESGNTIYF.

The chain couples TRBV10-3 to TRBJ1-2, with D perhaps TRBD1 (6 bases). The CDR3 loop spans 15 amino acids. Germline V gene sequence: CDR1 ENHRY, CDR2 SYGVKD. V lost 0 bases and J 3 bases, leaving 11 bases between the germline ends. In DNA, the CDR3 is TGTGCCATCAGTGAGTCGACGTCAGGGGACTATGGCTACACCTTC. Its protein product is CAISESTSGDYGYTF.

This clonotype is labeled medium-sized. The chain joins TRBV11-3 to TRBJ2-7; maybe TRBD1 (5 bases). The CDR3 contains 13 residues. Looked up from germline, CDR1 is SGHNT and CDR2 is YENEEA. Deletions cut 5 bases from V and 2 bases from J, with 10 bases between. The CDR3 region is CASSIRQPYEQYF. The DNA of the CDR3 is TGTGCCAGCAGCATACGACAGCCCTACGAGCAGTACTTC.